Shown below are 18 T cell receptor beta chains from a single sample sequenced in a study of immune evolution from preneoplasia to lung adenocarcinoma. Clones were sequenced by immunoSEQ multiplex PCR, and TCRdb holds only the in-frame ones, with some missing. The sample includes 6,000 to 7,000 clones, around 85% seen only once; the top ten take under 4.5%. The source material was FFPE invasive lung adenocarcinoma tissue. The receptors derive from a person in their sixties or seventies with lung adenocarcinoma.

The chain joins TRBV7-8 to TRBJ1-3; D perhaps matches TRBD1 (5 bases). The germline V and J ends were trimmed by 4 bases and 9 bases, with 31 bases remaining between them. The CDR3 is made up of 19 amino acids. Germline V gene lookup returns CDR1 SGHVS and CDR2 FQNEAQ. The CDR3 reads CASSSRTGTSSSAGGTIYF. CDR3 DNA: TGTGCCAGCAGCTCGAGGACCGGGACCTCTTCTTCTGCGGGTGGCACCATATATTTT.

The chain combines TRBV11-3 with TRBJ2-7; 10 positions agree with TRBD2. The CDR3 runs to 14 residues. Germline V gene data show CDR1 as SGHNT and CDR2 as YENEEA. With V trimmed by 1 base and J by 7 bases, 4 bases remained unmatched. In DNA, the CDR3 is TGTGCCAGCAGCTTAGTACTAGCGGGGCGAGAGCAGTACTTC. Its protein product is CASSLVLAGREQYF.

This clone qualifies as large. The sample holds other DNA sequences that translate to the same CDR3. The V and J genes are TRBV6-5 and TRBJ2-7; 10 bases fit TRBD1. The V gene end was trimmed by 6 bases and the J gene end by 4 bases; junction bases not matched to a gene: 6. The germline CDR1 and CDR2 sequences are MNHEY and SVGAGI. The CDR3 extends over 14 amino acids. The CDR3 here is CASRLGQGTYEQYF. In DNA, the CDR3 is TGTGCCAGCAGGTTGGGACAGGGGACGTACGAGCAGTACTTC.

The chain links TRBV7-2 to TRBJ2-5; 9 positions match TRBD1. V dropped 5 bases and J dropped 5; count of bases not matched to a gene: 6. The CDR3 runs 14 residues. Germline assignment: CDR1 SGHTA and CDR2 FQGNSA. The CDR3 region is CASSPNRGRETQYF. CDR3 coding DNA: TGTGCCAGCAGCCCTAACAGGGGGCGGGAGACCCAGTACTTC.

The chain carries TRBV11-2 and TRBJ1-2, with TRBD1 matching 8 bases. Germline-derived CDR1 and CDR2 are SGHAT and FQNNGV. With 4 bases clipped from V and 5 bases from J, the junction kept 6 bases outside the gene matches. CDR3 length: 14 amino acids. The CDR3 nucleotides read TGTGCCAGCAGCTCCGACAGGGGACTTTATGGCTACACCTTC. Translated, it gives CASSSDRGLYGYTF.

The rearrangement links TRBV11-1 to TRBJ2-1, with D tentatively TRBD1 (6 bases). Germline V CDR1 and CDR2: SGHAT, FQDESV (reference sequence). V lost 5 bases and J 0 bases, leaving 11 bases between the germline ends. This CDR3 has 15 residues. The CDR3 nucleotides read TGTGCCAGCAGCACACAGGGTGGCTCCTACAATGAGCAGTTCTTC. It specifies CASSTQGGSYNEQFF.

V is TRBV9 and J is TRBJ2-2, with 9 bases aligning to TRBD2. Per the germline V gene, CDR1 is SGDLS and CDR2 is YYNGEE. This CDR3 has 14 amino acids. J lost 6 bases, V lost 2 bases, and 2 bases had no gene match. CDR3: CASSVSGSAGELFF. The CDR3 region has the DNA TGTGCCAGCAGCGTTAGCGGGAGCGCCGGGGAGCTGTTTTTT.

The J gene is TRBJ1-2, the V gene TRBV7-8, with 7 bases lining up with TRBD1. This CDR3 contains 15 residues. The germline CDR1 and CDR2 sequences are SGHVS and FQNEAQ. The J segment lost 8 bases and the V segment lost 5 bases, leaving 14 bases of the junction unmatched. The CDR3 is CASSPRPTGAGGYTF. CDR3 DNA sequence: TGTGCCAGCAGCCCACGTCCCACAGGGGCAGGAGGCTACACCTTC.

The chain couples TRBV5-5 to TRBJ1-1, with D perhaps matching TRBD1 (6 bases). The CDR3 extends over 13 amino acids. The germline CDR1 and CDR2 sequences are SGHKS and YYEKEE (reference sequence). Trimming removed 6 bases at V and 1 base at J, with 10 bases between. This CDR3 is CASTRTENTEAFF. In DNA, the CDR3 is TGTGCCAGCACCCGGACAGAGAACACTGAAGCTTTCTTT.

J is TRBJ2-7 and V is TRBV15; D perhaps matches TRBD1 (6 bases). The CDR3 sequence is 16 residues long. CDR1 and CDR2 from the germline V gene are LNHNV and YYDKDF (reference sequence). V lost 3 bases and J lost 3, with 18 bases in between. CDR3 coding DNA: TGTGCCACCAGCAGGAGACGGGGTACAGGGTACTACGAGCAGTACTTC. Amino acids: CATSRRRGTGYYEQYF. The whole variable domain, remainder taken from reference TRBV15 and TRBJ2-7, is DAMVIQNPRYQVTQFGKPVTLSCSQTLNHNVMYWYQQKSSQAPKLLFHYYDKDFNNEADTPDNFQSRRPNTSFCFLDIRSPGLGDTAMYLCATSRRRGTGYYEQYFGPGTRLTVT.

The V and J genes are TRBV18 and TRBJ2-7, with D possibly being TRBD1 or TRBD2 (5 bases each). The germline V gene encodes CDR1 KGHSH and CDR2 LQKENI. The CDR3 is 13 residues long. Trimming cost V 8 bases and J 6 bases, with 17 bases left between them. CDR3 DNA sequence: TGTGCCAGCGGCGGCAGGGACGGTTCCGAGCAGTACTTC. Its translation: CASGGRDGSEQYF.

The chain joins TRBV7-2 to TRBJ2-1; the D gene is possibly TRBD2 (6 bases). CDR1 SGHTA and CDR2 FQGNSA come from the germline V gene. The CDR3 length is 13 residues. Trimming stripped 5 bases from V and 3 bases from J, with 8 bases between. The CDR3 reads CASSMTSYNEQFF. CDR3 DNA sequence: TGTGCCAGCAGCATGACTAGCTACAATGAGCAGTTCTTC. Looking up the rest from reference TRBV7-2 and TRBJ2-1 gives the full variable domain: GAGVSQSPSNKVTEKGKDVELRCDPISGHTALYWYRQSLGQGLEFLIYFQGNSAPDKSGLPSDRFSAERTGGSVSTLTIQRTQQEDSAVYLCASSMTSYNEQFFGPGTRLTVL.

This clone came up a few times. The chain is built from TRBV7-2 and TRBJ2-2; TRBD2 matches at 10 bases. The J segment lost 5 bases and the V segment lost 2 bases, leaving 8 bases of the junction unmatched. This CDR3 is built from 17 residues. In germline, CDR1 is SGHTA, CDR2 FQGNSA. CDR3: CASSLSQLAGRTGELFF. CDR3 coding DNA: TGTGCCAGCAGCTTATCACAACTAGCGGGACGGACCGGGGAGCTGTTTTTT.

The chain carries TRBV19 and TRBJ1-3; no clear D. Trimming removed 5 bases from V and 1 base from J, with 9 bases in between. CDR3 length: 14 amino acids. Germline CDR1 and CDR2: LNHDA and SQIVND (reference sequence). CDR3 coding DNA: TGTGCCAGTAGTCTGCAGACTTCTGGAAACACCATATATTTT. As protein: CASSLQTSGNTIYF.

The chain couples TRBV6-1 to TRBJ2-1; 11 positions agree with TRBD2. CDR3 length: 15 amino acids. The V segment lost 6 bases and the J segment 5 bases; nucleotides outside the gene matches: 6. Germline loops: CDR1 MNHNS, CDR2 SASEGT. Written as DNA, the CDR3 is TGTGCCAGCAGCGTAGGGACTAGCGGTAACAATGAGCAGTTCTTC. Its protein is CASSVGTSGNNEQFF.

The rearrangement links TRBV11-1 to TRBJ2-1; D gene uncertain. Germline CDR1 and CDR2: SGHAT and FQDESV (reference sequence). Trimming removed 7 bases from V and 1 base from J, with 11 bases in between. This CDR3 is 14 amino acids long. CDR3: CASTPGQSYNEQFF. The DNA of the CDR3 is TGTGCCAGCACCCCGGGCCAATCCTACAATGAGCAGTTCTTC.

The chain joins TRBV5-4 to TRBJ2-5, with D possibly TRBD1 on 5 matching bases. This CDR3 comprises 13 residues. The V end was cut by 3 bases, the J end by 2 bases, with 8 bases between. The germline gives CDR1 SGHNT, CDR2 YYREEE (reference sequence). CDR3 in DNA: TGTGCCAGCAGCTCGCCAGGGCAAGAGACCCAGTACTTC. Protein product: CASSSPGQETQYF.

This clone was observed once. The rearrangement joins TRBV11-2 to TRBJ2-1, with 7 bases lining up with TRBD1. V was clipped by 6 bases and J by 1 base; unmatched bases: 9. CDR1 and CDR2 from the germline V gene are SGHAT and FQNNGV. This CDR3 region has 16 residues. CDR3 bases: TGTGCCAGCAGTAACCGCGGACAGGTTTCCTACAATGAGCAGTTCTTC. Translation: CASSNRGQVSYNEQFF.